One and the same sample provided the 10 T cell receptor beta chains below, sequenced in a study of post-analysis software for immune sequencing data (dated by TCRdb to 2014 to 2015). Broad study findings and their caveats: Patients showed significantly higher frequencies than controls for several TRBV segments, among them TRBV5-6, TRBV5-1 and TRBV20-1.

The library was obtained by PCR. The reads were generated on an Illumina HiSeq 2500. To reduce PCR and sequencing biases, unique molecular identifiers were incorporated into the TCR beta cDNA libraries. TCRdb applied fastp at Q25 and MiXCR to the public reads, then kept only in-frame beta chains. CDR3 protein sequences are deduplicated, and each keeps its most common genes and DNA. This sample has some 800,000 distinct CDR3 sequences in its table, and approximately 44% of those were observed once. Of the sample, just under 5% falls within the top ten clones. For these TCRs, the target antigens are not known. The source material was blood. All receptors come from a girl between 10 and 17 years old with multiple sclerosis.

This chain connects TRBV7-2 to TRBJ2-3, with a weak D call TRBD2 (7 bases). The CDR3 runs 13 residues. CDR1 and CDR2 from the germline V gene are SGHTA and FQGNSA. Deletions cut 5 bases from V and 6 bases from J, with 12 bases between. As DNA, the CDR3 is TGTGCCAGCAGCGCGGGGGCCGGGGATACGCAGTATTTT. Encoded protein: CASSAGAGDTQYF.

The rearrangement uses TRBV14 and TRBJ1-2; D is undetermined. The CDR3 spans 12 residues. The germline V gene has CDR1 SGHDN and CDR2 FVKESK. V was pared by 1 base and J by 10 bases, with 10 bases between. CDR3 in amino acids: CASSQGSGLYTF. DNA for the CDR3: TGTGCCAGCAGCCAAGGAAGCGGCCTCTACACCTTC.

This clonotype was seen a handful of times. The chain links TRBV6-6 to TRBJ2-5; TRBD1 agrees at 10 bases. CDR3 length equals 15 residues. Trimming at V came to 7 bases and at J to 3 bases, leaving 8 bases not matched to a gene. The germline gives CDR1 MNHNY, CDR2 SVGAGI (reference sequence). DNA for the CDR3: TGTGCCAGCACCGACACCGGGACAGGGGAAGAGACCCAGTACTTC. It yields the protein CASTDTGTGEETQYF.

This rearrangement joins TRBV20-1 to TRBJ2-1; 11 bases align to TRBD1. V was pared by 5 bases and J by 6 bases, with 9 bases of the junction left unmatched. The CDR3 totals 15 residues. Germline values: CDR1 DFQATT, CDR2 SNEGSKA (reference sequence). CDR3 coding DNA: TGCAGTGCTCTCCAGGACAGGGGGCTGGGCAATGAGCAGTTCTTC. Its protein is CSALQDRGLGNEQFF.

V and J are TRBV7-2 and TRBJ2-5; the match to TRBD2 covers 9 bases. The length of the CDR3 is 16 residues. The germline V gene has CDR1 SGHTA and CDR2 FQGNSA. The ends lost 5 bases at V and 4 bases at J; junction bases unmatched: 11. CDR3 sequence (DNA): TGTGCCAGCAGCCCAAGCCCGGGACTAGCTTTAGAGACCCAGTACTTC. It specifies CASSPSPGLALETQYF. Together with reference TRBV7-2 and TRBJ2-5, the CDR3 gives the full variable domain: GAGVSQSPSNKVTEKGKDVELRCDPISGHTALYWYRQSLGQGLEFLIYFQGNSAPDKSGLPSDRFSAERTGGSVSTLTIQRTQQEDSAVYLCASSPSPGLALETQYFGPGTRLLVL.

This clonotype showed up just a few times. The chain uses TRBV14 and TRBJ2-5; 8 bases line up with TRBD1. Per the germline V gene, CDR1 is SGHDN and CDR2 is FVKESK. The trim removed 5 bases at V and 2 bases at J, leaving 4 bases unmatched. The CDR3 is 14 amino acids. Here the CDR3 DNA reads TGTGCCAGCAGCGAACAGGGGGAGCAAGAGACCCAGTACTTC. Its protein is CASSEQGEQETQYF.

The rearrangement joins TRBV11-2 to TRBJ2-5; 10 bases align to TRBD1. The CDR3 consists of 15 residues. After removal of 6 bases from V and 5 bases from J, the junction contained 9 bases not matched to a gene. CDR1 and CDR2 (germline): SGHAT, FQNNGV. The CDR3 nucleotides are TGTGCCAGCAGACCACCGGGACAGGGGTCCGAGACCCAGTACTTC. This encodes CASRPPGQGSETQYF.

The chain is built from TRBV6-6 and TRBJ2-7; 7 bases are a match to TRBD1. V trimming: 7 bases; J trimming: 5 bases; junction bases outside the gene matches: 14. The CDR3 contains 15 residues. CDR1 and CDR2 from the germline V gene are MNHNY and SVGAGI (reference sequence). Here the CDR3 DNA reads TGTGCCAGCACGGCCGGGGACAGTTCCCTGCACGAGCAGTACTTC. It encodes CASTAGDSSLHEQYF.

The V and J genes are TRBV12-3 or TRBV12-4 and TRBJ2-1; TRBD1 aligns across 9 bases. The trim removed 5 bases at V and 14 bases at J, leaving 10 bases unmatched. This CDR3 spans 13 amino acids. In nucleotides, the CDR3 is TGTGCCAGCAGTATTGGACAGGGGAATACGAAGTTCTTC. This translates into CASSIGQGNTKFF.

The chain has TRBV4-2 and TRBJ1-4; D perhaps matches TRBD1 (5 bases). Looked up from germline, CDR1 is LGHNA and CDR2 is YNFKEQ. V was pared by 1 base and J by 4 bases, with 10 bases between. The CDR3 sequence is 15 residues long. CDR3 bases: TGTGCCAGCAGCCAAGGAGACAGAGATAATGAAAAACTGTTTTTT. Protein product: CASSQGDRDNEKLFF.